These T cell receptor beta chains were read from a single sample in a study of blood T cell repertoires in COVID-19. Assay: immunoSEQ multiplex PCR; the TCRdb copy retains only in-frame clones and omits some. The sample contains around 130,000 clones, around 86% of which appear only once. Sequenced: peripheral blood. The origin of the receptors is a woman between 45 and 60 years old who had recovered from COVID-19. Each CDR3 is given with its conserved first and last residue. Fields, in order: CDR3 protein, CDR3 DNA, J gene, V gene, D gene. The D gene is left open where the match is weak.

cdr3_aa: CARSAPPQQEEKLFF
cdr3_nt: TGTGCCAGAAGCGCCCCGCCCCAACAGGAGGAAAAACTGTTTTTT
j_call: TRBJ1-4
v_call: TRBV7-5
d_call: .

cdr3_aa: CASSRQGHTGELFF
cdr3_nt: TGTGCCAGCTCCCGACAGGGCCACACCGGGGAGCTGTTTTTT
j_call: TRBJ2-2
v_call: TRBV2
d_call: TRBD1

cdr3_aa: CASSEMGRNYEQYF
cdr3_nt: TGTGCCAGCAGTGAAATGGGGCGGAACTACGAGCAGTACTTC
j_call: TRBJ2-7
v_call: TRBV6-1
d_call: .

cdr3_aa: CASRHQGFSNQPQHF
cdr3_nt: TGTGCCAGCAGGCATCAGGGATTTAGCAATCAGCCCCAGCATTTT
j_call: TRBJ1-5
v_call: TRBV5-8
d_call: .

cdr3_aa: CAWSVYPGDYGYTF
cdr3_nt: TGTGCCTGGAGTGTATATCCGGGGGACTATGGCTACACCTTC
j_call: TRBJ1-2
v_call: TRBV30
d_call: .

cdr3_aa: CATSDPTGGKGTLNEQFF
cdr3_nt: TGTGCCACCAGTGACCCGACAGGGGGAAAAGGGACGTTGAATGAGCAGTTCTTC
j_call: TRBJ2-1
v_call: TRBV24-1
d_call: TRBD1

cdr3_aa: CASSVGADQPQHF
cdr3_nt: TGTGCCAGCAGCGTAGGGGCCGATCAGCCCCAGCATTTT
j_call: TRBJ1-5
v_call: TRBV9
d_call: .

cdr3_aa: CASPGGDLGGYEQYF
cdr3_nt: TGTGCCAGCCCCGGGGGAGACTTGGGCGGATACGAGCAGTACTTC
j_call: TRBJ2-7
v_call: TRBV14
d_call: .

cdr3_aa: CASSLRQDSSYNSPLHF
cdr3_nt: TGCGCCAGCAGCTTGCGACAGGACAGCTCCTATAATTCACCCCTCCACTTT
j_call: TRBJ1-6
v_call: TRBV5-1
d_call: .

cdr3_aa: CASSQDRTLGAGYTF
cdr3_nt: TGCGCCAGCAGCCAAGACCGGACATTGGGGGCCGGCTACACCTTC
j_call: TRBJ1-2
v_call: TRBV4-1
d_call: .

cdr3_aa: CASSDEGIQPQHF
cdr3_nt: TGTGCCAGCAGTGATGAGGGAATTCAGCCCCAGCATTTT
j_call: TRBJ1-5
v_call: TRBV2
d_call: .

cdr3_aa: CASGIDTGELFF
cdr3_nt: TGCGCCAGCGGTATAGACACCGGGGAGCTGTTTTTT
j_call: TRBJ2-2
v_call: TRBV4-1
d_call: .

cdr3_aa: CASRTAKGPSYEQYF
cdr3_nt: TGTGCCAGCAGAACGGCAAAGGGGCCATCCTACGAGCAGTACTTC
j_call: TRBJ2-7
v_call: TRBV5-4
d_call: .

cdr3_aa: CASSLEASGGNEQFF
cdr3_nt: TGTGCCAGCAGCTTAGAGGCTAGCGGGGGCAATGAGCAGTTCTTC
j_call: TRBJ2-1
v_call: TRBV11-2
d_call: TRBD2